This T cell receptor (beta chain) was documented in a study of spatial heterogeneity in lung cancer. Whole-study findings and limits: In tumors, expanded intratumoral alpha and beta TCR counts tracked mutation counts.

TCRdb re-called the 5' RACE reads through MiXCR, storing one row per CDR3 protein. This table has roughly 5,000 distinct CDR3 sequences, approximately 8.4% appearing once. At least ten counts were recorded for this clonotype. The antigen is undetermined. Regarding time point: sample taken at primary tumor resection. The germline V gene has CDR1 LGHDT and CDR2 YNNKEL (reference sequence). The CDR3 loop spans 15 amino acids. V was pared by 3 bases and J by 2 bases, with 4 bases of the junction left unmatched. This chain links TRBV3-1 with TRBJ2-3, with 8 bases fitting TRBD1. Material: lung tumor tissue, obtained at surgery. The TCR originated in a female donor with early-stage non-small cell lung cancer. The CDR3 loop is CASSHHRGNTDTQYF. CDR3 in DNA: TGTGCCAGCAGCCACCACAGGGGGAACACAGATACGCAGTATTTT.